This T cell receptor (beta chain) was recovered during a study of blood T cell repertoires in COVID-19. Turning to the study itself: Samples came from the United States, Italy and Spain, spanning acute and convalescent COVID-19.

V was cut by 4 bases and J by 1 base, with 13 bases left in between. The CDR3 sequence is 15 residues long. CDR1 LNHDA and CDR2 SQIVND come from the germline V gene (reference sequence). Clones were read by immunoSEQ multiplex PCR, and TCRdb kept only the in-frame ones, dropping some. The table includes around 180,000 clones, 85% to 90% detected once. This clonotype was sampled from a human donor in a cohort sampled during active COVID-19. Sequencing was done on a sample of peripheral blood. The chain is built from TRBV19 and TRBJ1-1, with D possibly being TRBD1 (6 bases). The CDR3 protein is CASSRTGTTNTEAFF. Written as DNA, the CDR3 is TGTGCCAGTAGTAGAACCGGGACAACGAACACTGAAGCTTTCTTT.